This T cell receptor beta chain emerged from a study of cytomegalovirus exposure and HLA in healthy donors. Findings and caveats of the study: Donors belonging to an Asian-associated ancestry cluster reportedly showed fewer N-insertions in productive TCRs than the roughly 700-donor mean, according to what a later analysis found.

On this clone: Its antigen is currently unknown.

Vbeta (60) and Jbeta (13) primers were used in the PCR. Some clones are missing from TCRdb's copy, which holds only in-frame ones; the method was immunoSEQ multiplex PCR. In the table there are about 160,000 clones, approximately 78% of which are singletons. The CDR3 has 15 amino acids. Germline V gives CDR1 MDHEN, CDR2 SYDVKM. The V end lost 1 base, the J end lost 4 bases, and 11 bases lay between the germline ends. The receptor was derived from a girl aged 2 to 9 in good health and CMV-seropositive. The source material was PBMCs. The chain is built from TRBV28 and TRBJ1-3, with D tentatively TRBD1 (5 bases). CDR3 nucleotides: TGTGCCAGCAGTTTATTAGGCAGGGCCGGAAACACCATATATTTT. Protein sequence: CASSLLGRAGNTIYF.